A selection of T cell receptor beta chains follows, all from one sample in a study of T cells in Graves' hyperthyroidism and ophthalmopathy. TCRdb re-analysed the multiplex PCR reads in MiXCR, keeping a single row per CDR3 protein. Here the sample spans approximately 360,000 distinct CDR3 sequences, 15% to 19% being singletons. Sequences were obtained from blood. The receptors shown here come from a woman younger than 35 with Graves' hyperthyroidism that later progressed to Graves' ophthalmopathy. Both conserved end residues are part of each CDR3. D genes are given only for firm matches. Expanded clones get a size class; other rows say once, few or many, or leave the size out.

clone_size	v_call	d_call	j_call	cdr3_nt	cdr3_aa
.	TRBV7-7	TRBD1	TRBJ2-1	TGTGCTAGCAGCCCCCGACAGGGGTCGATTGAGCAGTTCTTC	CASSPRQGSIEQFF
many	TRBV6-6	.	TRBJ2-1	TGTGCCAGCAGTTACTCGTCGGCCGAACTCTGGACCTACAATGAGCAGTTCTTC	CASSYSSAELWTYNEQFF
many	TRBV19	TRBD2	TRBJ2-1	TGTGCCAGTAGTAGCCTAGCGGGGATGGGCACCCCCCACAATGAGCAGTTCTTC	CASSSLAGMGTPHNEQFF
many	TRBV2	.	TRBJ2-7	TGTGCCAGCAGGTTTGGGGGCGGGAGCGAGAGTGGCGAGCAGTACTTC	CASRFGGGSESGEQYF
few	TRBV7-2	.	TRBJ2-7	TGTGCCAGCAGCTACGACAGGTCGCTCACCTACGAGCAGTACTTC	CASSYDRSLTYEQYF
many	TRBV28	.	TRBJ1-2	TGTGCCAGCAGGTCAGACTATGGCTACACCTTC	CASRSDYGYTF
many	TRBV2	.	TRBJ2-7	TGTGCCAGCAGAGTACAGCTCCACGAGCAGTACTTC	CASRVQLHEQYF
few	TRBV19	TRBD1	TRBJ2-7	TGTGCCAGATTTTTGGACAGGGGGTACGAGCAGTACTTC	CARFLDRGYEQYF
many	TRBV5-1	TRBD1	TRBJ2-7	TGCGCCAGCAGCTATGACAGGGCCTACGAGCAGTACTTC	CASSYDRAYEQYF
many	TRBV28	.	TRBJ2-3	TGTGCCAGCAGGGGCAGGGTAACAGATACGCAGTATTTT	CASRGRVTDTQYF
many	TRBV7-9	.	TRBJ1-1	TGTGCCAGCAGCTCCGACTATGGGGACACTGAAGCTTTCTTT	CASSSDYGDTEAFF
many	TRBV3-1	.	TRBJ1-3	TGTGCCAGCAGCCAAGACTGGGGAAACACCATATATTTT	CASSQDWGNTIYF
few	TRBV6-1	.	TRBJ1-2	TGTGCCAGCAGGGTAGGGGACGGAACCTATGGCTACACCTTC	CASRVGDGTYGYTF
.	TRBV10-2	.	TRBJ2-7	TGCGCCAGCAGTGACTCCACAGCAAACTACGAGCAGTACTTC	CASSDSTANYEQYF
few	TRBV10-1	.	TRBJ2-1	TGCGCCAGCAGTCTTTCGGTTCGGGACATTAAGTTCTTC	CASSLSVRDIKFF
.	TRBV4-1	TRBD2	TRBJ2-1	TGCGCCAGCAGCCACCCCGGGTTTCTAGCGGGAGCTACTAATGAGCAGTTCTTC	CASSHPGFLAGATNEQFF
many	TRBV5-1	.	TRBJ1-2	TGCGCCAGCAGCTTGTCTCCGGATCACTATGGCTACACCTTC	CASSLSPDHYGYTF